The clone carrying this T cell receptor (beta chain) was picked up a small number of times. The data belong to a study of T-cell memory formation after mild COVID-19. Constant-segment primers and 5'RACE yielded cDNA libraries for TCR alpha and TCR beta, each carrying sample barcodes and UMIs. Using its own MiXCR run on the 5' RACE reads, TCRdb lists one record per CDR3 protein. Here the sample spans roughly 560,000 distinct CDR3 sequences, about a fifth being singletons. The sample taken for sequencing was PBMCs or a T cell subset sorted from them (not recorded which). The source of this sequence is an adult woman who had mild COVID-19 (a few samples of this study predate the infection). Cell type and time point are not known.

This chain's CDR3 is CASSLGSGTGNTIYF. The DNA for the CDR3 is TGCGCCAGCAGCTTGGGTTCGGGGACTGGAAACACCATATATTTT. The chain carries TRBV5-1 and TRBJ1-3; D uncertain. Germline V CDR1 and CDR2: SGHRS, YFSETQ. The CDR3 is 15 residues long. V was cut by 0 bases and J by 2 bases, with 9 bases left in between.